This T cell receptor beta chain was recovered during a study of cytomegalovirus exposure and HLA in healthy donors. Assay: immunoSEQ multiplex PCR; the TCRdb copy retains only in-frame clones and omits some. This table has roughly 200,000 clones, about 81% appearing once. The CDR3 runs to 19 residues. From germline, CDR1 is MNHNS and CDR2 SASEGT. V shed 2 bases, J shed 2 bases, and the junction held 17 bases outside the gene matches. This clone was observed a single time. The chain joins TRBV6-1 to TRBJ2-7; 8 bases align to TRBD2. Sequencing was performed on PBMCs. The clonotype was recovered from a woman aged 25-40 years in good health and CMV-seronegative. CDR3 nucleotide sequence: TGTGCCAGCAGTGAATACGGGCAAACTAGCGGCTACCCCACCTACGAGCAGTACTTC. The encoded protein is CASSEYGQTSGYPTYEQYF.